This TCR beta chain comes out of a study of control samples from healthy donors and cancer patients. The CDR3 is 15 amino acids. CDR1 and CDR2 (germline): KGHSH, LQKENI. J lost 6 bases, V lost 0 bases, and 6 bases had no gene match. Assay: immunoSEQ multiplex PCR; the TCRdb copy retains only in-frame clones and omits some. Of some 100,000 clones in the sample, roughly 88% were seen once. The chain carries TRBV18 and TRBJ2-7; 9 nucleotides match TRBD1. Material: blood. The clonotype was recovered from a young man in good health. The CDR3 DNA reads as TGTGCCAGCTCACCACCGGGACAGGGTAACGGCGAGCAGTACTTC. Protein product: CASSPPGQGNGEQYF.